The 7 T cell receptor beta chains in this list originate from one sample, sequenced in a study of PD-1 blockade in mismatch repair-deficient tumors. Clones were read by immunoSEQ multiplex PCR, and TCRdb kept only the in-frame ones, dropping some. The data show about 120,000 clones, around 87% seen once. Sequenced here: peripheral blood, sampled 44 weeks after starting pembrolizumab. These receptors all come from an adult with mismatch repair-deficient cancer.

The chain is built from TRBV10-1 and TRBJ2-3, with a tentative D call TRBD1 (6 bases). V lost 0 bases, J lost 0 bases, and 10 bases lay in between. There are 16 residues in the CDR3. The germline CDR1 and CDR2 sequences are WNHNN and SYGVQD (reference sequence). CDR3 residues: CASSESRTESTDTQYF. CDR3 in DNA: TGCGCCAGCAGTGAGTCTAGGACAGAAAGCACAGATACGCAGTATTTT.

This clone was seen a few times. V gene TRBV19 combines with J gene TRBJ2-3; D may be TRBD1 (6 bases). Between the trimmed V and J ends, which lost 5 bases and 0 bases, there was a span of 9 bases. Per the germline V gene, CDR1 is LNHDA and CDR2 is SQIVND (reference sequence). The CDR3 is made up of 14 amino acids. DNA for the CDR3: TGTGCCAGTAGTTACAGGGTCAGCACAGATACGCAGTATTTT. This encodes CASSYRVSTDTQYF. Complete variable domain (other parts from reference TRBV19 and TRBJ2-3): DGGITQSPKYLFRKEGQNVTLSCEQNLNHDAMYWYRQDPGQGLRLIYYSQIVNDFQKGDIAEGYSVSREKKESFPLTVTSAQKNPTAFYLCASSYRVSTDTQYFGPGTRLTVL.

The chain employs TRBV28 and TRBJ1-2, with TRBD1 identical over 7 bases. V dropped 6 bases and J dropped 2; count of bases not matched to a gene: 6. CDR3 length equals 14 residues. Germline assignment: CDR1 MDHEN and CDR2 SYDVKM. The CDR3 DNA follows: TGTGCCAGCAGATCCGGGACAGTGAACTATGGCTACACCTTC. Translated, it gives CASRSGTVNYGYTF.

This rearrangement joins TRBV7-9 to TRBJ2-1, with TRBD2 matching 8 bases. This CDR3 comprises 16 residues. J lost 7 bases, V lost 0 bases, and 8 bases had no gene match. Germline V gene data show CDR1 as SEHNR and CDR2 as FQNEAQ (reference sequence). CDR3 residues: CASSLAPSGSRNEQFF. As DNA, the CDR3 is TGTGCCAGCAGCTTAGCCCCCAGCGGGAGCAGGAATGAGCAGTTCTTC.

The chain recombines TRBV10-3 with TRBJ1-1; unclear D gene. Deletions cut 3 bases from V and 0 bases from J, with 17 bases between. Germline CDR1 and CDR2: ENHRY and SYGVKD. This CDR3 is built from 17 residues. CDR3 sequence: CAISEIGKGGLNTEAFF. The CDR3 DNA sequence: TGTGCCATCAGTGAAATCGGTAAGGGAGGATTGAACACTGAAGCTTTCTTT.

This rearrangement joins TRBV13 to TRBJ2-5, with 7 bases fitting TRBD1. CDR1 and CDR2 (germline): PRHDT, FYEKMQ (reference sequence). The CDR3 length is 16 residues. With V trimmed by 4 bases and J by 3 bases, 11 bases remained unmatched. CDR3: CASSSSLGTVKETQYF. CDR3 DNA: TGTGCCAGCAGCTCAAGCCTCGGGACAGTGAAAGAGACCCAGTACTTC.

In its sample, this clone was seen once. The chain recombines TRBV15 with TRBJ2-7; 15 positions agree with TRBD2. The CDR3 has 16 amino acids. Trimming removed 10 bases from V and 2 bases from J; junction bases left unmatched: 9. CDR1 is LNHNV, CDR2 YYDKDF, per germline (reference sequence). The CDR3 loop is CAIPGTSGRRAYEQYF. The CDR3 nucleotides read TGTGCCATCCCCGGGACTAGCGGGAGGAGAGCCTACGAGCAGTACTTC.